This T cell receptor beta chain was found in a study of type 1 regulatory T cells. Study as a whole: T-allo10 is a Tr1-enriched, alloantigen-specific CD4 T cell product made in vitro. Study-level points and caveats: Compared with non-type 1 regulatory T cells, type 1 regulatory T cells showed a more restricted TCR repertoire.

With respect to this clonotype: Antigen specificity is unknown.

One entry per CDR3 protein results from TCRdb running MiXCR on the reads. The table lists more than 50,000 distinct CDR3 sequences, 60% to 80% of them singletons. The CDR3 covers 18 residues. Looked up from germline, CDR1 is SGHRS and CDR2 is YFSETQ. Between the trimmed V and J ends, which lost 0 bases and 4 bases, there was a span of 17 bases. The TCR was taken from a human donor in good health. This chain links TRBV5-1 with TRBJ2-6, with D uncertain. Sequenced sample: cultured non-Tr1 T cells, either the whole culture or a sorted T cell fraction (not recorded which). The CDR3 nucleotides read TGCGCCAGCAGCTTGGTAGGCGTCAGTAGGTCCGGGGCCAACGTCCTGACTTTC. Translation: CASSLVGVSRSGANVLTF.